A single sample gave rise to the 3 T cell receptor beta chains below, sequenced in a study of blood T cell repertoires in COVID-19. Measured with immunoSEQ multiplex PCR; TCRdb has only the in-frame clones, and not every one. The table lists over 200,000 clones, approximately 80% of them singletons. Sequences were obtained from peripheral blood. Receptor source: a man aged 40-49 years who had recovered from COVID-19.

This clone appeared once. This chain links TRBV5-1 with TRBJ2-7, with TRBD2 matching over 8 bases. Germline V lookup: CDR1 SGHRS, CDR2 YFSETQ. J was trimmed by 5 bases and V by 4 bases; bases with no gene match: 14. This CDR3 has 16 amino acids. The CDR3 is CASSPSSAGGLDEQYF. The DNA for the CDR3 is TGCGCCAGCAGCCCGTCCTCGGCGGGGGGCTTAGACGAGCAGTACTTC.

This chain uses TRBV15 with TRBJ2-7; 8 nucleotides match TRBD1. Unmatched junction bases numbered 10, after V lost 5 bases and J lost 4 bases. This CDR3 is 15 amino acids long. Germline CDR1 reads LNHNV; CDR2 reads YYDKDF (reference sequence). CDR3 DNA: TGTGCCACCAGCCAGGGGGCCATTAACCGGTACGAGCAGTACTTC. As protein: CATSQGAINRYEQYF.

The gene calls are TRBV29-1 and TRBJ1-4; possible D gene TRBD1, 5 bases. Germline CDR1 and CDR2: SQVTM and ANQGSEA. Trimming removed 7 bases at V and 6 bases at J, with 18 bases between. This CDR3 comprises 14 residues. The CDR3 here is CSAFVRTGDEKLFF. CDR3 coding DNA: TGCAGCGCATTTGTAAGGACGGGGGATGAAAAACTGTTTTTT.